The next 2 T cell receptor beta chains were all read from a single sample in a study of cytomegalovirus exposure and HLA in healthy donors. PCR was performed using 60 Vbeta and 13 Jbeta primers. TCRdb's copy holds only in-frame clones and misses some; the assay was immunoSEQ multiplex PCR. Of about 76,000 clones listed, more than 55% are singletons. What was sequenced was PBMCs. Every receptor here comes from a man aged 55 to 69 in good health and CMV-seropositive.

This chain connects TRBV18 to TRBJ2-5, with 7 bases identical to TRBD1. Looked up from germline, CDR1 is KGHSH and CDR2 is LQKENI. Germline trimming cut 3 bases from V and 5 bases from J; bases unmatched to any gene: 6. The CDR3 runs 14 residues. The DNA of the CDR3 is TGTGCCAGCTCACCTGACAGGGACGGGGAGACCCAGTACTTC. The encoded protein is CASSPDRDGETQYF. Complete variable domain (other parts from reference TRBV18 and TRBJ2-5): NAGVMQNPRHLVRRRGQEARLRCSPMKGHSHVYWYRQLPEEGLKFMVYLQKENIIDESGMPKERFSAEFPKEGPSILRIQQVVRGDSAAYFCASSPDRDGETQYFGPGTRLLVL.

The sample holds a few counts of this clone. The chain recombines TRBV7-2 with TRBJ2-7, with D possibly being TRBD1 (5 bases). Germline CDR1 is SGHTA and CDR2 is FQGNSA. CDR3 length equals 13 residues. V was cut by 1 base and J by 3 bases, with 7 bases left in between. CDR3 DNA sequence: TGTGCCAGCAGCTTAGGGACATACTACGAGCAGTACTTC. It encodes CASSLGTYYEQYF.